This paragraph covers one T cell receptor beta chain sequence. The source of the sample is a study of T cell responses to AZD1222 COVID-19 vaccine. The protocol was immunoSEQ multiplex PCR, while the TCRdb copy is restricted to in-frame clones and leaves out a portion. The table has roughly 120,000 clones, 70% to 90% seen once. Between the trimmed V and J ends, which lost 9 bases and 0 bases, there was a span of 21 bases. This CDR3 is 17 amino acids long. Germline values: CDR1 LNHDA, CDR2 SQIVND (reference sequence). The starting material was peripheral blood, obtained on day 0 of AZD1222 vaccination. The chain carries TRBV19 and TRBJ1-3; D might be TRBD1 (6 bases). This sequence was found in an adult in good health. CDR3 amino acids: CASSRRGGSHSGNTIYF. In DNA form, the CDR3 reads TGTGCCAGCAGTCGTAGGGGGGGTTCGCACTCTGGAAACACCATATATTTT.